The TCR beta chain described here comes from a study of PD-1 blockade in classical Hodgkin lymphoma. In this sample, this clone turned up once. Its antigen is not known. The CDR3 has 17 residues. Trimming removed 7 bases from V and 6 bases from J; junction bases left unmatched: 16. In germline, CDR1 is LNHDA, CDR2 SQIVND (reference sequence). Each patient relapsed following autologous stem cell transplantation, and prior brentuximab vedotin exposure differed. Study-level findings and limits: A significant rise in TCR diversity was seen by C4D1 for CD4+ cells but not for CD8+ cells. Healthy donors reportedly exceeded newly diagnosed patients in baseline TCR diversity.

Profiling relied on immunoSEQ multiplex PCR, and the TCRdb table lists in-frame clones only, not all of them. Of around 96,000 clones in the sample, approximately 88% were seen once. The V call is TRBV19, the J call TRBJ2-1; 9 bases are a match to TRBD2. The sequence was collected from a human donor with classical Hodgkin lymphoma. Sequencing was performed on peripheral blood mononuclear cells (PBMCs), taken at baseline. The CDR3 coding sequence is TGTGCCAGTACCGCACCCACTCCCGGGACTAGCAGCAATGAGCAGTTCTTC. Its translation is CASTAPTPGTSSNEQFF.